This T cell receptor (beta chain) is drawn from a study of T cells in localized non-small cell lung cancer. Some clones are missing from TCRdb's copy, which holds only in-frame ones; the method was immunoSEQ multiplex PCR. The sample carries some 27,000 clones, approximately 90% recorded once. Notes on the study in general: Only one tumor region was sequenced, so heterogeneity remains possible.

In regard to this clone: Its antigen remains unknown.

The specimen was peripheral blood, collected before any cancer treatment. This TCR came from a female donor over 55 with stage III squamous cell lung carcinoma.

This CDR3 reads CAPLQGNSGNTIYF. The DNA for the CDR3 is TGTGCCCCCCTTCAAGGAAACTCTGGAAACACCATATATTTT. The rearrangement joins TRBV19 to TRBJ1-3, with D unresolved. The V gene lost 11 bases and the J gene lost 0 bases, with 14 bases spanning the gap. Germline V gives CDR1 LNHDA, CDR2 SQIVND (reference sequence). The CDR3 loop spans 14 amino acids.